This passage covers 17 T cell receptor beta chains from one sample sequenced in a study of spatial heterogeneity in lung cancer. As to time point: sample taken at primary tumor resection. Unsorted whole RNA from tumor, nontumor lung or frozen PBMC underwent sequencing. MiXCR, applied by TCRdb to the 5' RACE reads, yields one record per CDR3 protein. This sample has roughly 1,100 distinct CDR3 sequences, with 6.5% found just once. The starting material was normal lung tissue next to the tumor, obtained at surgery. The receptors originated from a male donor with early-stage non-small cell lung cancer.

This clonotype is medium-sized. Since it is a stray read in a library aimed at alpha chains, this beta chain has a size that is not meaningful. V gene TRBV2 combines with J gene TRBJ1-5; the D gene is possibly TRBD1 (5 bases). V was pared by 6 bases and J by 7 bases, with 16 bases between. The CDR3 is 14 amino acids. Looked up from germline, CDR1 is SNHLY and CDR2 is FYNNEI. CDR3 in DNA: TGTGCCAGCAGGGGCGGTAGTGGGGGGCAGCCCCAGCATTTT. The encoded protein is CASRGGSGGQPQHF. Full variable domain (missing parts from reference TRBV2 and TRBJ1-5): EPEVTQTPSHQVTQMGQEVILRCVPISNHLYFYWYRQILGQKVEFLVSFYNNEISEKSEIFDDQFSVERPDGSNFTLKIRSTKLEDSAMYFCASRGGSGGQPQHFGDGTRLSIL.

A word on this clonotype: With the library built for alpha chains, this beta chain is off target and its frequency is not meaningful. This chain connects TRBV27 to TRBJ1-1; D is unclear. V was trimmed by 3 bases and J by 5 bases, leaving 16 bases between them. CDR1 is MNHEY and CDR2 is SMNVEV in the germline V gene (reference sequence). The CDR3 consists of 15 residues. This CDR3 reads CASSFLSDPGTEAFF. CDR3 in DNA: TGTGCCAGCAGTTTTCTTAGCGATCCTGGGACTGAAGCTTTCTTT.

This clonotype qualifies as medium-sized. Little can be read into the size of this beta chain, an off-target read in a library designed for alpha chains. The chain carries TRBV29-1 and TRBJ1-1, with TRBD1 identical over 7 bases. Looked up from germline, CDR1 is SQVTM and CDR2 is ANQGSEA. The length of the CDR3 is 13 residues. V shed 4 bases, J shed 7 bases, and the junction held 9 bases outside the gene matches. Here the CDR3 reads CSVVFTGAGEAFF. CDR3 DNA sequence: TGCAGCGTTGTTTTTACAGGGGCGGGTGAAGCTTTCTTT.

This clonotype is medium-sized by share. The library was built for alpha chains, so this beta chain is an off-target read and its size means little. The chain couples TRBV9 to TRBJ2-6; D is uncertain. The germline gives CDR1 SGDLS, CDR2 YYNGEE. The CDR3 is 18 residues long. Trimming shortened V by 4 bases and J by 0 bases, and 17 bases separated the two germline ends. CDR3: CASSSNPGTHSGANVLTF. The CDR3 DNA reads as TGTGCCAGCAGCTCCAACCCGGGCACACACTCTGGGGCCAACGTCCTGACTTTC.

In this sample, this clonotype is large. Within a library made for alpha chains, this beta chain is off target, and its count is uninformative. The chain recombines TRBV23-1 with TRBJ2-5, with 8 bases identical to TRBD2. TRBV23-1 is an ORF; its function is uncertain. The CDR3 has 15 amino acids. V shed 4 bases and J 4 bases; nucleotides not matched to a gene: 8. CDR3 nucleotides: TGCGCCAGCAGTCTCCTTAGCGGGGTCCTAGAGACCCAGTACTTC. Protein: CASSLLSGVLETQYF.

By sample share, this clonotype is large (0.1 to 1%). For a library built for alpha chains, this beta chain is a stray read; little rests on its size. The gene calls are TRBV5-1 and TRBJ2-1, with a tentative D call TRBD2 (7 bases). Germline V gives CDR1 SGHRS, CDR2 YFSETQ. V gave up 4 bases and J gave up 9 bases, with 23 bases separating them. The CDR3 contains 16 residues. The CDR3 DNA reads as TGCGCCAGCAGCCCCATAGGGGGGCGGGAGTACGTTGAGCAGTTCTTC. This encodes CASSPIGGREYVEQFF.

This clonotype was seen only a few times. Little can be read into the size of this beta chain, an off-target read in a library designed for alpha chains. This chain joins TRBV5-4 and TRBJ2-1, with D perhaps given as TRBD1 or TRBD2 (5 bases each). Trimming cost V 0 bases and J 6 bases, with 10 bases left between them. The CDR3 runs to 14 residues. Germline V gives CDR1 SGHNT, CDR2 YYREEE (reference sequence). CDR3: CASSLGPGANEQFF. In DNA, the CDR3 is TGTGCCAGCAGCTTGGGACCCGGGGCCAATGAGCAGTTCTTC.

This clonotype counts as medium-sized. The library was prepared for alpha chains; this beta chain is a stray read, so its frequency means little. The chain links TRBV4-3 to TRBJ1-2; TRBD1 matches at 8 bases. The CDR3 contains 14 residues. V was clipped by 3 bases and J by 6 bases; unmatched bases: 6. The germline gives CDR1 LGHNA, CDR2 YSLEER. The CDR3 DNA reads as TGCGCCAGCAGCCAGGATGGACAGGGAGATGGCTACACCTTC. This gives the protein CASSQDGQGDGYTF.

This clonotype is judged medium-sized. This beta chain is an off-target read within a library intended for alpha chains, so its frequency means little. The chain uses TRBV6-5 and TRBJ1-1; no firm D call. This CDR3 has 15 amino acids. V was trimmed by 0 bases and J by 0 bases, leaving 8 bases between them. Germline lookup yields CDR1 MNHEY and CDR2 SVGAGI. This chain's CDR3 is CASSYSTHMNTEAFF. The CDR3 DNA sequence: TGTGCCAGCAGTTACTCCACACATATGAACACTGAAGCTTTCTTT.

This clonotype was observed a few times. Little can be read into the size of this beta chain, an off-target read in a library designed for alpha chains. V is TRBV7-9 and J is TRBJ1-1, with a tentative D call TRBD1 (5 bases). V shed 5 bases and J shed 6 bases, with 10 bases lying between them. The CDR3 is 12 residues long. Germline CDR1 and CDR2: SEHNR and FQNEAQ (reference sequence). The CDR3 here is CASSLRGAEAFF. DNA of the CDR3: TGTGCCAGCAGCCTCCGGGGGGCTGAAGCTTTCTTT.

This clonotype came up a few times. A library made for alpha chains picked up this beta chain off target, so its size means little. The CDR3 reads CATSDPGTGGHNEQFF. CDR3 bases: TGTGCCACCAGTGACCCCGGGACAGGGGGACACAATGAGCAGTTCTTC. The V gene is TRBV24-1, the J gene TRBJ2-1; 11 bases match TRBD1. Germline lookup yields CDR1 KGHDR and CDR2 SFDVKD. The CDR3 extends over 16 amino acids. V lost 4 bases to trimming and J lost 5 bases; unmatched junction nucleotides: 6.

This clonotype is categorized as medium-sized. This beta chain appears as a stray read in a library generated for alpha chains; its size is not informative. The CDR3 loop is CASSPQTASYEQYF. For the CDR3, the DNA is TGTGCCAGCAGCCCCCAGACAGCCTCCTACGAGCAGTACTTC. This chain connects TRBV9 to TRBJ2-7, with TRBD1 as a possible D gene (5 bases). Germline CDR1 and CDR2: SGDLS and YYNGEE. The CDR3 contains 14 residues. V dropped 4 bases and J dropped 0 bases, with 11 bases sitting between them.

This clonotype rates as medium-sized. The library was designed around alpha chains, so this beta chain is a stray read whose abundance carries little weight. The gene calls are TRBV4-2 and TRBJ2-3, with 10 bases lining up with TRBD2. The V gene end was trimmed by 0 bases and the J gene end by 4 bases; junction bases not matched to a gene: 4. The CDR3 totals 16 residues. From germline, CDR1 is LGHNA and CDR2 YNFKEQ. This CDR3 reads CASSQDRSGGADTQYF. In nucleotides, the CDR3 is TGTGCCAGCAGCCAAGATCGCAGCGGGGGGGCAGATACGCAGTATTTT.

By sample share, this clonotype is medium-sized. The library was prepared for alpha chains; this beta chain is a stray read, so its frequency means little. V usage is TRBV20-1 and J usage is TRBJ2-2; TRBD2 matches 10 bases. Trimming at V came to 1 base and at J to 3 bases, leaving 5 bases not matched to a gene. The CDR3 runs to 16 residues. Germline V CDR1 and CDR2: DFQATT, SNEGSKA (reference sequence). The CDR3 nucleotides are TGCAGTGCTAGAGTTCTCGGGACTAGCGACACCGGGGAGCTGTTTTTT. Translating gives CSARVLGTSDTGELFF.

By sample fraction, this clonotype is large. For a library built for alpha chains, this beta chain is a stray read; little rests on its size. The chain recombines TRBV28 with TRBJ2-7, with TRBD2 matching over 7 bases. V trimming: 10 bases; J trimming: 6 bases; junction bases outside the gene matches: 12. This CDR3 has 13 residues. CDR1 is MDHEN, CDR2 SYDVKM, per germline. CDR3 sequence reads: CATTERDLFEQYF. Here the CDR3 DNA reads TGTGCCACCACGGAGCGGGATTTGTTCGAGCAGTACTTC.

In its sample, this clonotype is medium-sized. This beta chain turned up in a library designed for alpha chains; as an off-target read, its abundance says little. The rearrangement uses TRBV10-3 and TRBJ2-1; D may be TRBD2 (5 bases). The V gene's germline CDR1 is ENHRY and CDR2 SYGVKD. The V end lost 3 bases, the J end lost 8 bases, and 8 bases lay between the germline ends. This CDR3 has 12 residues. CDR3 nucleotide sequence: TGTGCCATCAGTGATATGCGGGATGAGCAGTTCTTC. Translation: CAISDMRDEQFF.

Concerning this clonotype itself: The size of this beta chain means little, since it is a stray read in a library made for alpha chains. The CDR3: CASSSTRDVETQYF. In DNA form, the CDR3 reads TGTGCCAGCAGCTCAACCAGGGACGTCGAGACCCAGTACTTC. This chain connects TRBV7-2 to TRBJ2-5; either TRBD1 or TRBD2 may fit D (5 bases each). Per germline, CDR1 SGHTA and CDR2 FQGNSA. The CDR3 is 14 residues long. Trimming took off 4 bases at V and 5 bases at J, with 14 bases between the two ends.